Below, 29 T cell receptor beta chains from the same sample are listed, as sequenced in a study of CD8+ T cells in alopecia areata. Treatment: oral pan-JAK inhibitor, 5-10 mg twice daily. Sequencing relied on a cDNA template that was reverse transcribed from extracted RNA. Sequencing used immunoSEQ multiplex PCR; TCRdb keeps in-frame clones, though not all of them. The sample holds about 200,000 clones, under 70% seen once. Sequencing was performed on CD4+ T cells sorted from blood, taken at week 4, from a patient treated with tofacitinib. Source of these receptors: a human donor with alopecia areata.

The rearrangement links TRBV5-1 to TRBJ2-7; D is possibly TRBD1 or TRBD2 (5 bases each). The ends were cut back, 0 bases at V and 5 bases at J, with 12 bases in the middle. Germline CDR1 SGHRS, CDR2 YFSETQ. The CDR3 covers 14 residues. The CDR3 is CASSLAAGSHEQYF. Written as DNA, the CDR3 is TGCGCCAGCAGCTTGGCCGCAGGGAGCCACGAGCAGTACTTC.

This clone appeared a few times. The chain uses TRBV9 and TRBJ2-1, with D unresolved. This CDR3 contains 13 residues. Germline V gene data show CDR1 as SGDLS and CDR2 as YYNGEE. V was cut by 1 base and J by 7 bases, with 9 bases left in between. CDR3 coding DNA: TGTGCCAGCAGCGTAAAAGGGTGGAATGAGCAGTTCTTC. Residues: CASSVKGWNEQFF.

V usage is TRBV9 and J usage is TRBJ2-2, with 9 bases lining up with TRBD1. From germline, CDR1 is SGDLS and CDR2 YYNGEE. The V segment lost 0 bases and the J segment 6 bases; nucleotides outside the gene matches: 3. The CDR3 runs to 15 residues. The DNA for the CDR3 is TGTGCCAGCAGCGTAGCTTGGACAGGGGCCGGGGAGCTGTTTTTT. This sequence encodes CASSVAWTGAGELFF. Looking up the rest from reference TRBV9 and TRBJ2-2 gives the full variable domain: DSGVTQTPKHLITATGQRVTLRCSPRSGDLSVYWYQQSLDQGLQFLIQYYNGEERAKGNILERFSAQQFPDLHSELNLSSLELGDSALYFCASSVAWTGAGELFFGEGSRLTVL.

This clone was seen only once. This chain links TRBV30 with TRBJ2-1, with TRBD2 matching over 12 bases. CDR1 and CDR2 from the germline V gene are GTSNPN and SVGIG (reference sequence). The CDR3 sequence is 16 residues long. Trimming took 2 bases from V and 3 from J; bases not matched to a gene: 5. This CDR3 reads CAWSLAGGQGYNEQFF. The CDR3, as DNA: TGTGCCTGGAGTCTAGCGGGGGGGCAAGGCTACAATGAGCAGTTCTTC.

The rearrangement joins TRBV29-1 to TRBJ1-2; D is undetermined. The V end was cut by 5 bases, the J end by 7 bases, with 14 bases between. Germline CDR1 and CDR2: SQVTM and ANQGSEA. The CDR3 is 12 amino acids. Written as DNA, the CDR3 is TGCAGCGTTACAGTCCCTCGCGGTGGCTACACCTTC. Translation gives CSVTVPRGGYTF.

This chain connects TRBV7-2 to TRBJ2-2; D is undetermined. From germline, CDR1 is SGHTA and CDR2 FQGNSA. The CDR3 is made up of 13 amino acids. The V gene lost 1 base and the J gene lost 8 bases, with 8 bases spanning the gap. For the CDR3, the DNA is TGTGCCAGCAGCTTAGTGACCGCGGGGGAGCTGTTTTTT. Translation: CASSLVTAGELFF.

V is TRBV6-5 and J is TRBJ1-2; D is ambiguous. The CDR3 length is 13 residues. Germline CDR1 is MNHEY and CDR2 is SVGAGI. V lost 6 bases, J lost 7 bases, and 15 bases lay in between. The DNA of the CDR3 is TGTGCCAGCAGCACGAGACCACAGCGTGGCTACACCTTC. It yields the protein CASSTRPQRGYTF.

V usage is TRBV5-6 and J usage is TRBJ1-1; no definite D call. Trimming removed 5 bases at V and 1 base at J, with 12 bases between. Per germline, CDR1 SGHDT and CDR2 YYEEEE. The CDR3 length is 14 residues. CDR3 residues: CASRHLSGNTEAFF. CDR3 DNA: TGTGCCAGCAGACACCTGTCAGGGAACACTGAAGCTTTCTTT.

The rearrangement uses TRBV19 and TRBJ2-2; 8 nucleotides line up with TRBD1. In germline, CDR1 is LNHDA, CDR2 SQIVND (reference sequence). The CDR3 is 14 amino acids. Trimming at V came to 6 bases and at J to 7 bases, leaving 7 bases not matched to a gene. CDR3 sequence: CASRTTGADGELFF. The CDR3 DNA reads TGTGCCAGTAGGACGACAGGGGCGGACGGGGAGCTGTTTTTT.

CDR3 sequence (DNA): TGTGCCAGCAGCCGACCCGGACTTTACAATGAGCAGTTCTTC. It yields the protein CASSRPGLYNEQFF. The genes are TRBV11-2 and TRBJ2-1, with D possibly matching TRBD2 (5 bases). This CDR3 has 14 amino acids. Between the trimmed V and J ends, which lost 5 bases and 4 bases, there was a span of 12 bases. The germline V gene encodes CDR1 SGHAT and CDR2 FQNNGV.

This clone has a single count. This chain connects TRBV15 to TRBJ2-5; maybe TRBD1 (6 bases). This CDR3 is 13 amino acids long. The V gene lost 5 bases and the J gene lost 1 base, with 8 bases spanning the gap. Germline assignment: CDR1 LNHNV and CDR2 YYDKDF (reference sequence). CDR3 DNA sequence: TGTGCCACCAGCTCAGGGGTCCAAGAGACCCAGTACTTC. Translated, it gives CATSSGVQETQYF.

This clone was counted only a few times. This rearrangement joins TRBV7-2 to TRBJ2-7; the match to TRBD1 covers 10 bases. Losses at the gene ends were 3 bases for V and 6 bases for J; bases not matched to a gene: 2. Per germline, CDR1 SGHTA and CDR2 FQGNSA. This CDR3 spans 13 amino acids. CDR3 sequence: CASSLGDRGEQYF. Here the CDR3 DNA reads TGTGCCAGCAGCTTGGGGGACAGGGGCGAGCAGTACTTC.

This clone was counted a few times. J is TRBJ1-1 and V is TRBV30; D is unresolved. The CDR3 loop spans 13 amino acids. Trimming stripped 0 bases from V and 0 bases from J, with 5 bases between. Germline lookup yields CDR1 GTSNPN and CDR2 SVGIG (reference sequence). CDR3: CAWSVAMNTEAFF. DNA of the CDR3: TGTGCCTGGAGTGTGGCGATGAACACTGAAGCTTTCTTT.

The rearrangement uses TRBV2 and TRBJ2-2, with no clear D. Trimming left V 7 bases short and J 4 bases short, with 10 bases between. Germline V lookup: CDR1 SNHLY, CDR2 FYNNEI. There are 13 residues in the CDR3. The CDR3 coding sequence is TGTGCCAGCACGCGGCGGTCCACCGGGGAGCTGTTTTTT. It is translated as CASTRRSTGELFF.

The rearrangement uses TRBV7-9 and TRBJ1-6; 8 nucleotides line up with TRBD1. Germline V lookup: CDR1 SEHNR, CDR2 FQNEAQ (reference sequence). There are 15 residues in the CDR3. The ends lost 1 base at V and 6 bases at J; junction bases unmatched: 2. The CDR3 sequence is CASSLGTGINSPLHF. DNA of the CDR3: TGTGCCAGCAGCTTAGGGACAGGGATTAATTCACCCCTCCACTTT.

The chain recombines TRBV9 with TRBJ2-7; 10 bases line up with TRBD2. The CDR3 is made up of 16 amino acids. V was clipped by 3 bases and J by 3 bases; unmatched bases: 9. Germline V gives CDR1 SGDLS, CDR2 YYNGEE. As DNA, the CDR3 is TGTGCCAGCAGCGGCGGGGCGTTAGCGGGGGGCTACGAGCAGTACTTC. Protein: CASSGGALAGGYEQYF.

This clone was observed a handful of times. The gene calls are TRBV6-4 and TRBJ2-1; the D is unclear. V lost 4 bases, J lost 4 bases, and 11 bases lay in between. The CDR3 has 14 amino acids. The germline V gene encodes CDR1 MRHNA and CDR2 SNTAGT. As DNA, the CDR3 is TGTGCCAGCAGTGTTAGGCAGGAGTACAATGAGCAGTTCTTC. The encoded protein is CASSVRQEYNEQFF.

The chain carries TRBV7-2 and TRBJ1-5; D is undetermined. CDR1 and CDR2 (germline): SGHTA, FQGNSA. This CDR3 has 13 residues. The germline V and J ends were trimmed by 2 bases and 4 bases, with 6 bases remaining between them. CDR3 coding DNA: TGTGCCAGCAGCTTACGGGAAAATCAGCCCCAGCATTTT. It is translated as CASSLRENQPQHF.

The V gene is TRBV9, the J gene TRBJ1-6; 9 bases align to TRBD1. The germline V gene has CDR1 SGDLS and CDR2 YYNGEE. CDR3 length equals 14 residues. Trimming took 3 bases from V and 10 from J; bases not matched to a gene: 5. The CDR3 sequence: CASSAGTGYSPLHF. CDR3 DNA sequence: TGTGCCAGCAGCGCCGGGACAGGGTACTCACCCCTCCACTTT.

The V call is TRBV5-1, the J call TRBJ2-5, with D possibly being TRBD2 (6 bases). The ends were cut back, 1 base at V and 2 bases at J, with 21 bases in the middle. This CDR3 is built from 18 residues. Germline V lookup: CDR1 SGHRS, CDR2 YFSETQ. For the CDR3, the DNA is TGCGCCAGCAGCTTGAAAGTCGTTCGGGGGTTGGCACAAGAGACCCAGTACTTC. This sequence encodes CASSLKVVRGLAQETQYF. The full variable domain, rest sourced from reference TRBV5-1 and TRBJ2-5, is KAGVTQTPRYLIKTRGQQVTLSCSPISGHRSVSWYQQTPGQGLQFLFEYFSETQRNKGNFPGRFSGRQFSNSRSEMNVSTLELGDSALYLCASSLKVVRGLAQETQYFGPGTRLLVL.

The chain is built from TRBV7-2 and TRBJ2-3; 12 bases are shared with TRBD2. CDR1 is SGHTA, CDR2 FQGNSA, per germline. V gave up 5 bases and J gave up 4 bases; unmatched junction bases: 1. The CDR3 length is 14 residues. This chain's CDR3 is CASSPSGGADTQYF. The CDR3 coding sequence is TGTGCCAGCAGCCCTAGCGGGGGGGCAGATACGCAGTATTTT.

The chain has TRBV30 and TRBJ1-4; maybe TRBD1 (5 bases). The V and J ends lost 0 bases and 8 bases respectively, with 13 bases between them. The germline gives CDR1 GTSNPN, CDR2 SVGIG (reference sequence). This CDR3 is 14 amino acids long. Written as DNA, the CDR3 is TGTGCCTGGAGTGTACTCGGGGGACGGGAAAAACTGTTTTTT. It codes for CAWSVLGGREKLFF. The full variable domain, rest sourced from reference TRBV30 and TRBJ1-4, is SQTIHQWPATLVQPVGSPLSLECTVEGTSNPNLYWYRQAAGRGLQLLFYSVGIGQISSEVPQNLSASRPQDRQFILSSKKLLLSDSGFYLCAWSVLGGREKLFFGSGTQLSVL.

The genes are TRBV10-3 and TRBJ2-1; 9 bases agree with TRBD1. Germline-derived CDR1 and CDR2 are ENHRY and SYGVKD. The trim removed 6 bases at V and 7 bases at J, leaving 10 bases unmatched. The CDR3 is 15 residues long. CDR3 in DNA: TGTGCCATCAGCCGGACCGGGGACAGGGAAAATGAGCAGTTCTTC. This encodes CAISRTGDRENEQFF.

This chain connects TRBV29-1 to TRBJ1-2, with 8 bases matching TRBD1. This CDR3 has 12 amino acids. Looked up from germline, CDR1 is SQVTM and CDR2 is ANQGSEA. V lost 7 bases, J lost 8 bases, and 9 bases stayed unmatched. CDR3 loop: CSAIGTGRGYTF. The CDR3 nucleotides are TGCAGCGCTATCGGGACAGGAAGGGGCTACACCTTC.

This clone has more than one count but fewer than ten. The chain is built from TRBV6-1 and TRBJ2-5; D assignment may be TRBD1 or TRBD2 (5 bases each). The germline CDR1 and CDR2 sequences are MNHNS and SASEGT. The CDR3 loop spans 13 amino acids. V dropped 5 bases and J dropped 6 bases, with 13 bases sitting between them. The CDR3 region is CASSIGGSKTQYF. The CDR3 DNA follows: TGTGCCAGCAGTATTGGGGGATCGAAGACCCAGTACTTC.

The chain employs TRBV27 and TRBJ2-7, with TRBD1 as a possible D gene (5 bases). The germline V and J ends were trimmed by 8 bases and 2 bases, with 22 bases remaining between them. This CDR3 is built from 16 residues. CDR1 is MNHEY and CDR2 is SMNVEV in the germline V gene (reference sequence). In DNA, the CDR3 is TGTGCCAGCTCCGGCATGGGGCAGGGTGATCCCTACGAGCAGTACTTC. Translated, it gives CASSGMGQGDPYEQYF.

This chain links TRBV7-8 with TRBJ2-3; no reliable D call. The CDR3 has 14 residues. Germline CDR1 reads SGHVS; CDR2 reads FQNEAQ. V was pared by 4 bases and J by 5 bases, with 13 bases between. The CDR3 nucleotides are TGTGCCAGCAGCTATCAGCGAGGAATAGATACGCAGTATTTT. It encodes CASSYQRGIDTQYF.

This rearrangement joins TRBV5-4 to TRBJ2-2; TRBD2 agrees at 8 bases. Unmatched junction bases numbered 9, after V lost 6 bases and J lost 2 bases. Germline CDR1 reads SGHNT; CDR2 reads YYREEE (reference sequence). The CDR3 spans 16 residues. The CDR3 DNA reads TGTGCCAGCACCGAATTTAGCGGGGTCAACACCGGGGAGCTGTTTTTT. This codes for CASTEFSGVNTGELFF.

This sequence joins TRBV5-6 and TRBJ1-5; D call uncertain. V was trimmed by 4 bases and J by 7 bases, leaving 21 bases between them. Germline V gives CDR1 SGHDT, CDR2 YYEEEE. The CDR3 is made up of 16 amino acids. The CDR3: CASSRLSGSGAQPQHF. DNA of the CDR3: TGTGCCAGCAGCCGACTGTCCGGATCGGGCGCCCAGCCCCAGCATTTT.